Reported below is one TCR beta chain. Its target is not known. Only in-frame clones appear in the TCRdb table, and some are missing; sequencing was by immunoSEQ multiplex PCR. Among about 90,000 clones listed, roughly 90% were seen once. V was clipped by 2 bases and J by 7 bases, with 11 bases between them. The CDR3 contains 13 residues. Germline CDR1 reads MNHEY; CDR2 reads SVGEGT. This specimen comes from a study of T cell responses to AZD1222 COVID-19 vaccine. Overall study findings and caveats: A mostly white British donor set with more females was recruited, and clonal diversity was possibly underestimated. Nearly half of spike-specific TCRs reportedly target unmutated variant regions. CD4 TCRs linked to vaccination spanned spike, dominating at 160-218 and 743-854. Spike-specific TCR breadth and depth went up after people got two AZD1222 doses.

The chain employs TRBV6-2 or TRBV6-3 and TRBJ1-2, with a weak D call TRBD1 (6 bases). The sequencing here drew on peripheral blood, taken 28 days after the second AZD1222 dose. The TCR was taken from an adult who received the AZD1222 COVID-19 vaccine. The CDR3 DNA follows: TGTGCCAGCAGTTACGTTACAGGGAGTGGCTACACCTTC. It translates to CASSYVTGSGYTF.